This TCR beta chain was captured in a study of T cell responses to AZD1222 COVID-19 vaccine. Germline CDR1 and CDR2: SGHTS and YDEGEE. This CDR3 is built from 16 residues. With 4 bases clipped from V and 2 bases from J, the junction kept 6 bases outside the gene matches. Clones were read by immunoSEQ multiplex PCR, and TCRdb kept only the in-frame ones, dropping some. The repertoire holds around 160,000 clones, with around 86% as singletons. This clone was seen a few times. This chain connects TRBV5-8 to TRBJ1-2; 12 bases align to TRBD1. This receptor was taken from an adult in good health. The sample was peripheral blood, taken on day 0 of MenACWY control vaccination. CDR3 sequence (DNA): TGTGCCAGCAGCCCGGGACAGGGGGCCTGGAACTATGGCTACACCTTC. It specifies CASSPGQGAWNYGYTF.